This TCR beta chain was sequenced for a study of response to subunit inactivated influenza vaccine. Study-level points and caveats: The authors suggested that few new T cells are recruited per seasonal influenza vaccination.

The V segment lost 2 bases and the J segment 1 base; nucleotides outside the gene matches: 3. The CDR3 has 15 amino acids. Germline CDR1 and CDR2: MNHEY and SVGAGI. TCRdb reprocessed the RT-PCR reads with MiXCR, giving one entry per CDR3 protein. This table has 450,000 to 500,000 distinct CDR3 sequences, roughly 9.8% appearing once. In the case of this clonotype: The target antigen is unknown.

Sequencing was performed on PBMCs from blood, taken about 40 days after vaccination. This clonotype was sampled from a man in his fifties who received an inactivated influenza vaccine. The chain recombines TRBV6-5 with TRBJ2-7; 9 nucleotides align to TRBD1. This CDR3 is CASSYDRGASYEQYF. The DNA for the CDR3 is TGTGCCAGCAGTTACGACAGGGGGGCTTCCTACGAGCAGTACTTC.